This TCR beta chain is drawn from a study of blood T cell repertoires in COVID-19. This CDR3 has 15 residues. Germline lookup yields CDR1 SGHRS and CDR2 YFSETQ. V lost 0 bases and J 2 bases, leaving 11 bases between the germline ends. Measured with immunoSEQ multiplex PCR; TCRdb has only the in-frame clones, and not every one. This sample carries some 57,000 clones, 80% to 95% of them seen once, and the ten largest clones take 5.5% to 6.5%. This clone was seen once. This TCR came from a man aged 50-59 years with active COVID-19. Sequencing was carried out using peripheral blood. The rearrangement links TRBV5-1 to TRBJ2-5; no firm D call. CDR3 loop: CASSLVPLYQETQYF. In nucleotides, the CDR3 is TGCGCCAGCAGCTTGGTGCCGCTCTATCAAGAGACCCAGTACTTC.